This T cell receptor (beta chain) derives from a study of T-cell memory formation after mild COVID-19. The CDR3 spans 16 residues. Between the trimmed V and J ends, which lost 0 bases and 0 bases, there was a span of 9 bases. CDR1 MNHEY and CDR2 SVGEGT come from the germline V gene. TCRdb itself ran the 5' RACE reads through MiXCR, one entry per CDR3 protein. The table lists some 110,000 distinct CDR3 sequences, approximately 15% of them singletons. The chain combines TRBV6-2 or TRBV6-3 with TRBJ2-1, with D maybe TRBD2 (5 bases). The origin of this receptor is an adult woman who had mild COVID-19 (a few samples of this study predate the infection). Cell type and time point are not known. The sequenced material came from PBMCs or a T cell subset sorted from them (not recorded which). The CDR3 bases are TGTGCCAGCAGTTACTCGAGGGCAAGCTCCTACAATGAGCAGTTCTTC. Translation: CASSYSRASSYNEQFF.